These 22 T cell receptor beta chains were sequenced from one sample in a study of CD8 T cells in Susac syndrome. The RNA, about 0.45 to 1 ug, was put through reverse transcription using random hexamers. TCRdb processed the immunoSEQ multiplex PCR reads anew with MiXCR; each CDR3 protein has one entry. The table shows around 140,000 distinct CDR3 sequences, with around 94% occurring only once. Source material: CD4+ T cells from PBMCs. These receptors were obtained from a human donor in good health.

CDR3 bases: TGTGCCAGCAGCCGTGGGACAGCGAGTGGCTACACCTTC. This translates into CASSRGTASGYTF. This chain uses TRBV4-2 with TRBJ1-2; 7 nucleotides align to TRBD1. The junction had 6 bases not matched to a gene; V was cut back by 4 bases and J by 7 bases. CDR1 is LGHNA, CDR2 YNFKEQ, per germline. The CDR3 extends over 13 amino acids.

The CDR3 region has the DNA TGTGCCACCCATCCGGGACAGGACTACAATGAGCAGTTCTTC. It encodes CATHPGQDYNEQFF. The chain employs TRBV7-9 and TRBJ2-1; 8 bases are shared with TRBD1. Germline V gene data show CDR1 as SEHNR and CDR2 as FQNEAQ (reference sequence). After removal of 10 bases from V and 3 bases from J, the junction contained 8 bases not matched to a gene. The CDR3 is made up of 14 amino acids.

This clonotype occurred once. The J gene is TRBJ2-7, the V gene TRBV2; 8 positions agree with TRBD1. The CDR3 loop spans 16 amino acids. V shed 4 bases, J shed 3 bases, and the junction held 11 bases outside the gene matches. Looked up from germline, CDR1 is SNHLY and CDR2 is FYNNEI. The CDR3, as DNA: TGTGCCAGCAGTGTAGGTGAGGCAGGGGGCCTCTACGAGCAGTACTTC. As protein: CASSVGEAGGLYEQYF.

The chain is built from TRBV20-1 and TRBJ2-1; D gene uncertain. The V and J ends lost 3 bases and 1 base respectively, with 13 bases between them. The germline V gene has CDR1 DFQATT and CDR2 SNEGSKA (reference sequence). The CDR3 is made up of 15 amino acids. The CDR3 coding sequence is TGCAGTGCTAGCGGAATCCGGTCGTCCTACAATGAGCAGTTCTTC. This sequence encodes CSASGIRSSYNEQFF.

The chain's CDR3 is CASKASGNTIYF. As DNA, the CDR3 is TGTGCCAGCAAAGCGTCTGGAAACACCATATATTTT. J is TRBJ1-3 and V is TRBV6-6; D unclear. V was clipped by 7 bases and J by 1 base, with 5 bases between them. Germline values: CDR1 MNHNY, CDR2 SVGAGI (reference sequence). The CDR3 contains 12 residues.

The chain combines TRBV5-8 with TRBJ2-7; 11 bases line up with TRBD2. With 0 bases clipped from V and 5 bases from J, the junction kept 4 bases outside the gene matches. Germline V gene data show CDR1 as SGHTS and CDR2 as YDEGEE. The CDR3 runs 15 residues. CDR3 nucleotides: TGTGCCAGCAGCTTGGGGCTAGCGGGAGGAGACGAGCAGTACTTC. The encoded protein is CASSLGLAGGDEQYF.

This chain connects TRBV27 to TRBJ2-1; TRBD2 matches 7 bases. The CDR3 consists of 14 residues. Germline-derived CDR1 and CDR2 are MNHEY and SMNVEV (reference sequence). Written as DNA, the CDR3 is TGTGCAACCCAAAAGCGGGGCTCCTACAATGAGCAGTTCTTC. Encoded protein: CATQKRGSYNEQFF.

CDR3 sequence: CASSVTGAPNTGELFF. CDR3 in DNA: TGTGCCAGCAGCGTGACGGGAGCTCCAAACACCGGGGAGCTGTTTTTT. This sequence joins TRBV9 and TRBJ2-2, with TRBD2 as a possible D gene (6 bases). V lost 2 bases and J lost 2, with 13 bases in between. Looked up from germline, CDR1 is SGDLS and CDR2 is YYNGEE. The CDR3 is 16 amino acids.

V and J are TRBV28 and TRBJ1-4, with 7 bases aligning to TRBD1. The germline V gene encodes CDR1 MDHEN and CDR2 SYDVKM. The length of the CDR3 is 15 residues. V shed 6 bases, J shed 0 bases, and the junction held 4 bases outside the gene matches. CDR3 bases: TGTGCCAGCAGCAGGGGGTCAGCAACTAATGAAAAACTGTTTTTT. Translation: CASSRGSATNEKLFF.

This rearrangement joins TRBV3-1 to TRBJ1-2; D uncertain. Trimming left V 4 bases short and J 6 bases short, with 6 bases between. Per germline, CDR1 LGHDT and CDR2 YNNKEL (reference sequence). This CDR3 contains 11 residues. This CDR3 is CASSLGDGYTF. CDR3 DNA sequence: TGTGCCAGCAGCCTCGGGGATGGCTACACCTTC.

The gene calls are TRBV28 and TRBJ2-3, with D perhaps matching TRBD1 or TRBD2 (6 bases each). Trimming removed 6 bases at V and 6 bases at J, with 25 bases between. The CDR3 loop spans 17 amino acids. Germline CDR1 reads MDHEN; CDR2 reads SYDVKM. Written as DNA, the CDR3 is TGTGCCAGCAGGCGAGGGGGGACGGAGGTTCGAGTGGATACGCAGTATTTT. Its translation: CASRRGGTEVRVDTQYF. Variable domain in full (rest from reference TRBV28 and TRBJ2-3): DVKVTQSSRYLVKRTGEKVFLECVQDMDHENMFWYRQDPGLGLRLIYFSYDVKMKEKGDIPEGYSVSREKKERFSLILESASTNQTSMYLCASRRGGTEVRVDTQYFGPGTRLTVL.

This clonotype was seen a single time. The chain combines TRBV18 with TRBJ1-2; tentative D call: TRBD1 (5 bases). With 2 bases removed from V and 2 bases from J, the gap between germline ends came to 12 bases. Per germline, CDR1 KGHSH and CDR2 LQKENI. This CDR3 has 15 residues. The CDR3 sequence: CASSPATGRNYGYTF. The CDR3 DNA reads as TGTGCCAGCTCACCAGCAACAGGCAGAAACTATGGCTACACCTTC.

The chain is built from TRBV7-2 and TRBJ2-7, with 10 positions matching TRBD2. Germline V lookup: CDR1 SGHTA, CDR2 FQGNSA. With 3 bases clipped from V and 6 bases from J, the junction kept 5 bases outside the gene matches. The CDR3 length is 14 residues. The CDR3 loop is CASSFSGRSGEQYF. The CDR3 bases are TGTGCCAGCAGCTTTAGCGGGAGGTCTGGCGAGCAGTACTTC.

This chain joins TRBV11-2 and TRBJ1-2; D remains unclear. Trimming took off 0 bases at V and 3 bases at J, with 17 bases between the two ends. CDR1 is SGHAT and CDR2 is FQNNGV in the germline V gene. The CDR3 has 17 amino acids. The CDR3 nucleotides are TGTGCCAGCAGCTTAGATCCTTACAGAACGGGATACTATGGCTACACCTTC. Its protein product is CASSLDPYRTGYYGYTF.

J is TRBJ2-7 and V is TRBV4-1; tentatively, D is TRBD1 (6 bases). Trimming left V 1 base short and J 3 bases short, with 10 bases between. Germline V gives CDR1 MGHRA, CDR2 YSYEKL. CDR3 length: 14 residues. As DNA, the CDR3 is TGCGCCAGCAGCCAAGTAGACAGGCTCTACGAGCAGTACTTC. Its protein is CASSQVDRLYEQYF.

The rearrangement joins TRBV30 to TRBJ2-2, with a possible D match to TRBD1 (5 bases). The CDR3 is 14 amino acids. Trimming took off 0 bases at V and 3 bases at J, with 8 bases between the two ends. Germline-derived CDR1 and CDR2 are GTSNPN and SVGIG (reference sequence). The CDR3, as DNA: TGTGCCTGGAGTGTACGACAGTACACCGGGGAGCTGTTTTTT. Translated, it gives CAWSVRQYTGELFF.

The chain links TRBV28 to TRBJ2-1; 9 bases agree with TRBD1. Germline V gene data show CDR1 as MDHEN and CDR2 as SYDVKM. This CDR3 comprises 15 residues. The V gene end was trimmed by 6 bases and the J gene end by 5 bases; junction bases not matched to a gene: 8. CDR3 nucleotide sequence: TGTGCCAGCAGCTTTTCCGGGACAGGGCACAATGAGCAGTTCTTC. This translates into CASSFSGTGHNEQFF.

This chain uses TRBV4-2 with TRBJ2-1, with 10 bases matching TRBD2. Germline values: CDR1 LGHNA, CDR2 YNFKEQ. The CDR3 totals 16 residues. J gave up 5 bases and V 1 base, and 5 bases lay outside the gene matches. The CDR3 loop is CASSQVGLAGDNEQFF. The CDR3 DNA reads as TGTGCCAGCAGCCAAGTTGGGCTAGCGGGAGACAATGAGCAGTTCTTC.

This clonotype has a handful of counts. The rearrangement uses TRBV7-9 and TRBJ1-1; tentatively, D is TRBD1 (6 bases). CDR3 length equals 15 residues. Trimming stripped 0 bases from V and 4 bases from J, with 12 bases between. The germline gives CDR1 SEHNR, CDR2 FQNEAQ (reference sequence). The CDR3 protein is CASSLAGGLGTEAFF. DNA for the CDR3: TGTGCCAGCAGCTTAGCGGGGGGGCTGGGCACTGAAGCTTTCTTT.

The chain uses TRBV14 and TRBJ1-1, with D hard to call. CDR3 length equals 12 residues. Per the germline V gene, CDR1 is SGHDN and CDR2 is FVKESK. V lost 0 bases and J lost 11, with 10 bases in between. The CDR3 DNA follows: TGTGCCAGCAGCCAAGACTTCGGGAGGGCTTTCTTT. Translation: CASSQDFGRAFF.

The chain employs TRBV13 and TRBJ2-5, with 9 bases that match TRBD2. With 2 bases clipped from V and 0 bases from J, the junction kept 7 bases outside the gene matches. Per the germline V gene, CDR1 is PRHDT and CDR2 is FYEKMQ (reference sequence). The CDR3 contains 17 residues. For the CDR3, the DNA is TGTGCCAGCAGCTTAAGGATAGCGGGGGCGTACCAAGAGACCCAGTACTTC. Protein product: CASSLRIAGAYQETQYF.

The rearrangement joins TRBV6-1 to TRBJ2-7, with a possible D match to TRBD1 (5 bases). Germline V gives CDR1 MNHNS, CDR2 SASEGT. This CDR3 spans 14 amino acids. V lost 7 bases, J lost 2 bases, and 15 bases lay in between. In DNA, the CDR3 is TGTGCCAGCACCTCAGGTTGGACAACCTACGAGCAGTACTTC. Translation: CASTSGWTTYEQYF.